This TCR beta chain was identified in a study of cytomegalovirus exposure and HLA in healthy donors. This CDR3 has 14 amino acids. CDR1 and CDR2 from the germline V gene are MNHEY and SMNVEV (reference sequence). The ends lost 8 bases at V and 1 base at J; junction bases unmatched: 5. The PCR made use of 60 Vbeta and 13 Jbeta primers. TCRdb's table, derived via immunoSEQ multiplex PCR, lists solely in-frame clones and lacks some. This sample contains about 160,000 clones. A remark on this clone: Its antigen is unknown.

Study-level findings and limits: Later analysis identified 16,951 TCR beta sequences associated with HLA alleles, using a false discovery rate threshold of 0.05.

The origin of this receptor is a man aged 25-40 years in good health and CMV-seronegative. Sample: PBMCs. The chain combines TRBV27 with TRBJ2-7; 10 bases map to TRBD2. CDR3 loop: CASRRGLASYEQYF. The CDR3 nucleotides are TGTGCCAGCCGCCGGGGACTAGCGTCCTACGAGCAGTACTTC.